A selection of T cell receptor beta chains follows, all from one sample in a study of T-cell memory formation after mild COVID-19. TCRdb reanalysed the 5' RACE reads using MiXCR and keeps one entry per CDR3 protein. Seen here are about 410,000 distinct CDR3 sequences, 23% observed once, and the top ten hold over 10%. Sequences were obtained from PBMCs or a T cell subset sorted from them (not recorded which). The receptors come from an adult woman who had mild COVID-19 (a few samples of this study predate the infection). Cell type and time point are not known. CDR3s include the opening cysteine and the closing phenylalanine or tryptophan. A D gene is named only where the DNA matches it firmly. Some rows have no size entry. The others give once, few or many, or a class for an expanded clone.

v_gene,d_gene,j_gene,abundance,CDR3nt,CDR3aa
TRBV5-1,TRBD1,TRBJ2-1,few,TGCGCCAGCAGCTTTAGGACAGGTGGCAATGAGCAGTTCTTC,CASSFRTGGNEQFF
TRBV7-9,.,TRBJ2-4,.,TGTGCCAGCAGCTTAGTGGGGACAGCCAAAAACATTCAGTACTTC,CASSLVGTAKNIQYF
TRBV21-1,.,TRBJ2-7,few,TGTGCCAGCAGCCAATCCAAGATAGGCGGGTTGGAGCAGTACTTC,CASSQSKIGGLEQYF
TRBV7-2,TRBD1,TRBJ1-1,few,TGTGCCAGCAGCAGGGACAGGGAAAAAGCTTTCTTT,CASSRDREKAFF
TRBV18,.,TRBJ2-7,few,TGTGCCAGCTCACCACGCGGCGGGGGCGTTTTTTCCGAGCAGTACTTC,CASSPRGGGVFSEQYF
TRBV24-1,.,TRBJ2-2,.,TGTGCCACCGGGCTTAACCCCGGGGAGCTGTTTTTT,CATGLNPGELFF
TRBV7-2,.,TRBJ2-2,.,TGTGCCAGCAGCTTAGCCCTCTTAAACACCGGGGAGCTGTTTTTT,CASSLALLNTGELFF
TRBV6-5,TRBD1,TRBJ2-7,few,TGTGCCAGCAGTTACCGCCGGGGACAGGGGGTGGACGAGCAGTACTTC,CASSYRRGQGVDEQYF
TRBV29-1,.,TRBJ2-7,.,TGCAGCGTGGGACCAACAGCCGAGCAGTACTTC,CSVGPTAEQYF
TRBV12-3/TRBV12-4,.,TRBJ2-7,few,TGTGCCAGCAGTTTACTCCTTCTCTACGAGCAGTACTTC,CASSLLLLYEQYF
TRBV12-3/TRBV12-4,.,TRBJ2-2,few,TGTGCCAGCAGTTTAACGGGGGCGGTTGCCGGGGAGCTGTTTTTT,CASSLTGAVAGELFF
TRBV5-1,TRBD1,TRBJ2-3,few,TGCGCCAGCAGCCAAGGGACAGGGGGGGCAGATACGCAGTATTTT,CASSQGTGGADTQYF
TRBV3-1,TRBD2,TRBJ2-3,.,TGTGCCAGCAGCCAAGGGGTCTCTAGCGGGGGGCGAGATACGCAGTATTTT,CASSQGVSSGGRDTQYF
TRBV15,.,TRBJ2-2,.,TGTGCCACCAGCAGAGTACCCAGGGGGGGTACCGGGGAGCTGTTTTTT,CATSRVPRGGTGELFF
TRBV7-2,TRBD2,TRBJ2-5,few,TGTGCCAGCAGCTTCCTCCTAGCGGGGGCCCAAGAGACCCAGTACTTC,CASSFLLAGAQETQYF
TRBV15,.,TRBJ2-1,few,TGTGCCACCAGCAGAGATCGGGGTACTTGGTTTGGTGAGCAGTTCTTC,CATSRDRGTWFGEQFF
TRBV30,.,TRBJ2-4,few,TGTGCCTGTCGGCGGGATGAAAACATTCAGTACTTC,CACRRDENIQYF
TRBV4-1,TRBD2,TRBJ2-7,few,TGCGCCAGCAGCCCCTTGGAGGTAGCGGGAGCTTACGAGCAGTACTTC,CASSPLEVAGAYEQYF
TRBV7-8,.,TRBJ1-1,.,TGTGCCAGCAGCCTGAGCGTACGGACTGAAGCTTTCTTT,CASSLSVRTEAFF
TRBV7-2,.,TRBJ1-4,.,TGTGCCAGCAGCTTAGAATGGGGATCAGGTGAAAAACTGTTTTTT,CASSLEWGSGEKLFF
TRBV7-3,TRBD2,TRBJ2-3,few,TGTGCCAGCAGCTTAATCCCGACGACTAGCGGGGGGACAGATACGCAGTATTTT,CASSLIPTTSGGTDTQYF
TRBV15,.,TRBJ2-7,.,TGTGCCACCAGCAGCGACTACGAGCAGTACTTC,CATSSDYEQYF
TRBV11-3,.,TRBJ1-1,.,TGTGCCAGCAGCTTAGATGGAAGGGGCGGTAACACTGAAGCTTTCTTT,CASSLDGRGGNTEAFF
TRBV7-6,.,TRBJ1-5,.,TGTGCCAGCAGCTTAAAGGTGGGGGACAATCAGCCCCAGCATTTT,CASSLKVGDNQPQHF
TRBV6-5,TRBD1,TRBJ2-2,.,TGTGCCAGCAGTTACTTCGACAGGGAAGGAGGCTCCGGGGAGCTGTTTTTT,CASSYFDREGGSGELFF
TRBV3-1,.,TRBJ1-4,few,TGTGCCAGCAGCCAAGCGGAACTCATTATGGGGAAACTGTTTTTT,CASSQAELIMGKLFF